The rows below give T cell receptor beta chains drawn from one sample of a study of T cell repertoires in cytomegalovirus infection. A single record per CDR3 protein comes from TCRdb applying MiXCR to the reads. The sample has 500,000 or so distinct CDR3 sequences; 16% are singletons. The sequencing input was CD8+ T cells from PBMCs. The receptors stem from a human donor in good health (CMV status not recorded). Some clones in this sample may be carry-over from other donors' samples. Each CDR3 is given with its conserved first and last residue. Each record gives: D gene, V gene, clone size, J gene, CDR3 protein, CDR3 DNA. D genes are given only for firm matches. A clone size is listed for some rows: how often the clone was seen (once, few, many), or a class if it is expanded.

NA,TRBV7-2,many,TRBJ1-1,CASSPWGGGNTEAFF,TGTGCCAGCAGCCCTTGGGGGGGAGGGAACACTGAAGCTTTCTTT
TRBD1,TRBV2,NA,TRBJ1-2,CASSDSGTATYGYTF,TGTGCCAGCAGTGATTCCGGGACAGCGACCTATGGCTACACCTTC
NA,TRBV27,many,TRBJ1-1,CASSLSGRVTSEAFF,TGTGCCAGCAGTTTGAGCGGGAGAGTAACATCTGAAGCTTTCTTT
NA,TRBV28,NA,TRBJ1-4,CASSPSSYAMEKLFF,TGTGCCAGCAGTCCATCGTCGTATGCCATGGAAAAACTGTTTTTT
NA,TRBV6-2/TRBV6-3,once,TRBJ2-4,CASSSGTYPQGAKNIQYF,TGTGCCAGCAGCTCCGGGACATATCCTCAGGGGGCCAAAAACATTCAGTACTTC
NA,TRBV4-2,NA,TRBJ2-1,CASSLGRADEQFF,TGTGCCAGCAGCCTTGGTCGAGCCGATGAGCAGTTCTTC
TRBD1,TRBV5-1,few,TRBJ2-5,CASSPRGKETQYF,TGCGCCAGCAGCCCCAGGGGGAAAGAGACCCAGTACTTC
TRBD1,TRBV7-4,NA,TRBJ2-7,CASSLARQGANEQYF,TGTGCCAGCAGCTTAGCGCGACAGGGGGCAAACGAGCAGTACTTC
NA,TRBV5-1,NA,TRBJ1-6,CASSLGVMASSPLHF,TGCGCCAGCAGCTTGGGTGTAATGGCAAGTTCACCCCTCCACTTT
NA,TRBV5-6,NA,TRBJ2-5,CASRNQGGAWETQYF,TGTGCCAGCAGAAACCAAGGGGGGGCGTGGGAGACCCAGTACTTC
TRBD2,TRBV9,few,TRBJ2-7,CASSVASGSYEQYF,TGTGCCAGCAGCGTGGCTAGCGGCTCCTACGAGCAGTACTTC
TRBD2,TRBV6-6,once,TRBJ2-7,CASSYSGGPHEQYF,TGTGCCAGCAGTTACTCGGGAGGGCCCCACGAGCAGTACTTC